The clone carrying this T cell receptor beta chain was observed once. Its antigen remains unidentified. One end of the junction fails to match germline, which may point to a read error. The data originate from a study of chemoradiotherapy in HPV16-positive cancers. The wider study: Functional T-cell assays on a couple of HPV16-positive patients' cells defined candidate HPV-specific clones and common TCR motifs. Whole-study findings and limits: Candidate HPV-specific clones and E7-related TCR motifs grew in tumor during treatment. The functional HPV-specific definition rests on just a couple of HPV16-positive patients.

Germline V CDR1 and CDR2: SGHTA, FQGNSA. The length of the CDR3 is 12 residues. Repertoires were generated with immunoSEQ multiplex PCR, while TCRdb's copy carries only in-frame clones and drops some. The profile covers tens of thousands of clones, with about 92% appearing a single time and 2.5% to 4% taken by the ten largest. The sequencing here drew on blood, taken from a patient who underwent chemoradiotherapy. This chain uses TRBV7-2 with TRBJ1-2, with 7 nucleotides matching TRBD1. The TCR was taken from a human donor with HPV-associated anogenital cancer. The CDR3 loop reads CASSSSTGVPPF. The CDR3 nucleotides are TGTGCCAGCAGCTCAAGCACAGGGGTTCCCCCCTTC. Variable domain in full (rest from reference TRBV7-2 and TRBJ1-2): GAGVSQSPSNKVTEKGKDVELRCDPISGHTALYWYRQSLGQGLEFLIYFQGNSAPDKSGLPSDRFSAERTGGSVSTLTIQRTQQEDSAVYLCASSSSTGVPPFGSGTRLTVV.